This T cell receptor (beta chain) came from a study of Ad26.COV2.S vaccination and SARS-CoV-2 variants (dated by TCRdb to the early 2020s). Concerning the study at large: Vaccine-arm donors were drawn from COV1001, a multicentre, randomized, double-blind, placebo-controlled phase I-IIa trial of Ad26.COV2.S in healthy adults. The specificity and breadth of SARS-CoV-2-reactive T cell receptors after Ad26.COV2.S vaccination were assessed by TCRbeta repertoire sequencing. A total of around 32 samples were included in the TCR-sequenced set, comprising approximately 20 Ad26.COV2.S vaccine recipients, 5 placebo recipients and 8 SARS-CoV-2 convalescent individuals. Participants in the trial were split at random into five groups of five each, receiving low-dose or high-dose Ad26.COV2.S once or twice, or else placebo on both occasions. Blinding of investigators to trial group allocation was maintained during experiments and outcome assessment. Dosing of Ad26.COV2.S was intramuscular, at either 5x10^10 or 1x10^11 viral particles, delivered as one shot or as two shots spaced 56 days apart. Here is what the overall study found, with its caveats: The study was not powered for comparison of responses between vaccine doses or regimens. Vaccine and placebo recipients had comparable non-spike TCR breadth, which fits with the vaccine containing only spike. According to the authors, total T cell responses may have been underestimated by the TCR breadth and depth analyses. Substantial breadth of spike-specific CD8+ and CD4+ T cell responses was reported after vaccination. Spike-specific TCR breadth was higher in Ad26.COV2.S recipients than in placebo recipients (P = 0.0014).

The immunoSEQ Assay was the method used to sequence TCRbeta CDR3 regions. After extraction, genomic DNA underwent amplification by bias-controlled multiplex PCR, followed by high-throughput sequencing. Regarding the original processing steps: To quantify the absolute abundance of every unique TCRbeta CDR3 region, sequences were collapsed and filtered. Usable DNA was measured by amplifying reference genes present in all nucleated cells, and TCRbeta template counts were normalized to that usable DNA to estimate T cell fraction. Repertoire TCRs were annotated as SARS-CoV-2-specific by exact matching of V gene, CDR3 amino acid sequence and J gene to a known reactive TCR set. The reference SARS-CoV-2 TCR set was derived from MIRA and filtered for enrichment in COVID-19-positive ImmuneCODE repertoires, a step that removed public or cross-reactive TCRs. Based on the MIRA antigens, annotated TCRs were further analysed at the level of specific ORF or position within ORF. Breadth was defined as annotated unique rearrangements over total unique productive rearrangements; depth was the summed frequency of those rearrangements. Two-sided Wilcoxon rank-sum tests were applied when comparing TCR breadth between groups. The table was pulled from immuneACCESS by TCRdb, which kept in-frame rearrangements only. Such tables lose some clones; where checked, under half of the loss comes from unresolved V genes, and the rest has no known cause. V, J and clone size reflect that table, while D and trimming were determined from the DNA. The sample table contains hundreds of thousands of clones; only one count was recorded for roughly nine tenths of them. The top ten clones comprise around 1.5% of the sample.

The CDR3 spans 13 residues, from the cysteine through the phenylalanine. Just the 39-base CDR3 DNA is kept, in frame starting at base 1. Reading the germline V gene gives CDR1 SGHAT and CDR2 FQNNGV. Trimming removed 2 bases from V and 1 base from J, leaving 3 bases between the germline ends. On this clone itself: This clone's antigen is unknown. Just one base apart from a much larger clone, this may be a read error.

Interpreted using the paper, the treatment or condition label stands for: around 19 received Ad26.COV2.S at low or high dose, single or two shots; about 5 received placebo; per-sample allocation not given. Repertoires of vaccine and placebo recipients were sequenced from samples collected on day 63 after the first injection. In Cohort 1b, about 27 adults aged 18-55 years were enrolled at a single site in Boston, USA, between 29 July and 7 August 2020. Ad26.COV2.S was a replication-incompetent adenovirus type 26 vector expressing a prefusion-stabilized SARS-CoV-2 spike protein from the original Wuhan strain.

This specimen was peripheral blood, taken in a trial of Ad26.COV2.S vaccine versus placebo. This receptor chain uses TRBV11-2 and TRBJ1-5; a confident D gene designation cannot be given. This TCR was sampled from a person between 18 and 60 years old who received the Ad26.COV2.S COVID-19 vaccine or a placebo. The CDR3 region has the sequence CASSLSSNQPQHF. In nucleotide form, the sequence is TGTGCCAGCAGCTTAAGCAGCAATCAGCCCCAGCATTTT.